A selection of T cell receptor beta chains follows, all from one sample in a study of Graves' ophthalmopathy and Graves' hyperthyroidism. TCRdb recomputed calls from the multiplex PCR reads with MiXCR, one row per CDR3 protein. This table holds approximately 210,000 distinct CDR3 sequences, under 30% found once. The material sequenced was peripheral blood. The receptors were sampled from a man aged 50 to 60 with Graves' ophthalmopathy. The CDR3 runs from the conserved cysteine through the conserved F or W. A D gene is named only where the DNA matches it firmly. Clone size is shown for a subset of rows, as once, few, many or a class of expanded clone.

cdr3_nt cdr3_aa d_call clone_size j_call cdr3_length v_call
TGTGCCAGTAGTACGATCCGGGACAGCGCGAACACCGGGGAGCTGTTTTTT CASSTIRDSANTGELFF TRBD1 few TRBJ2-2 17 TRBV19
TGTGCCAGCAGCTTCGTCCGCCAAGAGACCCAGTACTTC CASSFVRQETQYF NA many TRBJ2-5 13 TRBV7-9
TGTGCCAGCAGTCGACAGGGGTTTCAGCCCCAGCATTTT CASSRQGFQPQHF TRBD1 many TRBJ1-5 13 TRBV2
TGTGCCAGCAGTGATCAGGGGGCGAAGAATTCACCCCTCCACTTT CASSDQGAKNSPLHF TRBD1 many TRBJ1-6 15 TRBV6-1
TGTGCCAGCAACCCGGGACAGGGGGCGAGTCAGCCCCAGCATTTT CASNPGQGASQPQHF TRBD1 NA TRBJ1-5 15 TRBV6-1
TGTGCCAGCAGCCGGGGGAGCACTGAAGCTTTCTTT CASSRGSTEAFF NA many TRBJ1-1 12 TRBV11-2
TGCAGTGCCCCAGGGGCGGGGACAGAGAACACCGGGGAGCTGTTTTTT CSAPGAGTENTGELFF NA many TRBJ2-2 16 TRBV20-1
TGTGCCAGCAGCCAAGATGGACAGGGGGAGACCCAGTACTTC CASSQDGQGETQYF TRBD1 few TRBJ2-5 14 TRBV4-2
TGTGCCTGGAGCGGACTAGCGGTCTACGAGCAGTACTTC CAWSGLAVYEQYF TRBD2 many TRBJ2-7 13 TRBV30
TGCGCCAGCAGCCCCGGGGGGACCTTCTCCTACGAGCAGTACTTC CASSPGGTFSYEQYF TRBD2 many TRBJ2-7 15 TRBV4-1
TGTGCCAGCAGCGTACACCCCCTCGACGCGCGGGAGGGTCCGAGCTCCTACGAGCAGTACTTC CASSVHPLDAREGPSSYEQYF TRBD2 many TRBJ2-7 21 TRBV9
TGTGCCAGCAGGCCCGGGGCCTACCAAGAGACCCAGTACTTC CASRPGAYQETQYF NA many TRBJ2-5 14 TRBV28
TGTGCCAGCAGTCACTCTACAGGGTCCACTGAAGCTTTCTTT CASSHSTGSTEAFF NA many TRBJ1-1 14 TRBV2
TGTGCCAGCACCTCAGGGGGGGCTGAGCAGTTCTTC CASTSGGAEQFF NA NA TRBJ2-1 12 TRBV7-2
TGTGCCAGCAGTGAGGGCAGCGAAGAGACCCAGTACTTC CASSEGSEETQYF NA few TRBJ2-5 13 TRBV6-1
TGTGCCAGCAGTGAAGTGGACAGGGGTTACGAGCAGTACTTC CASSEVDRGYEQYF TRBD1 many TRBJ2-7 14 TRBV6-1
TGTGCCACTCAGGGGGCACGAAGTGGCTACACCTTC CATQGARSGYTF TRBD1 NA TRBJ1-2 12 TRBV6-2/TRBV6-3
TGTGCCAGCAGTTACTCGGTGGGGGGGGGATTCTCCTATAATTCACCCCTCCACTTT CASSYSVGGGFSYNSPLHF NA NA TRBJ1-6 19 TRBV6-5
TGTGCCAGCAGCCAAGTAAGGACTGGCTACACCTTC CASSQVRTGYTF NA many TRBJ1-2 12 TRBV3-1
TGTGCCAGCAGTTTATCCGACGAGTCTCAGGGAGCAGCTTTCTTT CASSLSDESQGAAFF NA NA TRBJ1-1 15 TRBV28
TGTGCCAGCAGCCAGCCGACAGGTGGGGGCCATGAAGCTTTCTTT CASSQPTGGGHEAFF NA many TRBJ1-1 15 TRBV3-1
TGTGCCAGCACCCCTGGTGTTGAGACCCAGTACTTC CASTPGVETQYF NA once TRBJ2-5 12 TRBV6-1
TGCAGCGCCGGGACAGCGTCCTACGAGCAGTACTTC CSAGTASYEQYF TRBD1 many TRBJ2-7 12 TRBV29-1
TGTGCCAGCAGTTTGATGGAACAGCCCCAGCATTTT CASSLMEQPQHF NA many TRBJ1-5 12 TRBV12-3/TRBV12-4
TGTGCCAGCAGCGATGGACAGGGGAACTCCTACGAGCAGTACTTC CASSDGQGNSYEQYF TRBD1 few TRBJ2-7 15 TRBV6-1
TGTGCTAGCAGCCCCACCGAAAACAATCAGCCCCAGCATTTT CASSPTENNQPQHF NA NA TRBJ1-5 14 TRBV7-7
TGTGCCAGCACCAAAGCCGGGGGCGCGAACACTGAAGCTTTCTTT CASTKAGGANTEAFF NA many TRBJ1-1 15 TRBV6-5
TGTGCCAGCAACGGAGGGGACAGACTGAACACTGAAGCTTTCTTT CASNGGDRLNTEAFF TRBD1 NA TRBJ1-1 15 TRBV28
TGTGCCAGCAGCTTCACGACTAGCTATCGGTACGAGCAGTACTTC CASSFTTSYRYEQYF TRBD2 NA TRBJ2-7 15 TRBV6-1
TGTGCCAGCAGCCTCCGGACTAGCGGGAGACAAGAGACCCAGTACTTC CASSLRTSGRQETQYF TRBD2 NA TRBJ2-5 16 TRBV7-2
TGTGCCAGCAGGAAAGACAGGGGTTCCTACGAGCAGTACTTC CASRKDRGSYEQYF TRBD1 many TRBJ2-7 14 TRBV12-3/TRBV12-4
TGTGCCACCAGCAGAGAAGGGAGGCAAGAGACCCAGTACTTC CATSREGRQETQYF NA few TRBJ2-5 14 TRBV15
TGTGCCAGCAGCGTAGGCTCCGAACTTACGCCCCAGTATACGCAGTATTTT CASSVGSELTPQYTQYF NA many TRBJ2-3 17 TRBV9
TGTGCCAGCAGTAGGGGTCCCCTAGGCCAAGAGACCCAGTACTTC CASSRGPLGQETQYF NA NA TRBJ2-5 15 TRBV6-2/TRBV6-3
TGTGCCAGTAGGGACGGGACTAGCGGGAGTAGTGACATTCAGTACTTC CASRDGTSGSSDIQYF TRBD2 many TRBJ2-4 16 TRBV19
TGTGCCAGCAGCTCCCTCCGTCCGGGACAGGGGGCGTTTGCTTTCTTT CASSSLRPGQGAFAFF TRBD1 NA TRBJ1-1 16 TRBV11-2
TGCAGTGCTAGCATAAGGGAGGATCGCGAGCAGTACTTC CSASIREDREQYF NA NA TRBJ2-7 13 TRBV20-1
TGCAGCGCCCCGCAAGGGGCGTGGGGCTACACCTTC CSAPQGAWGYTF NA many TRBJ1-2 12 TRBV29-1
TGTGCCAGCAGCTTATTTCCGGGCGAGACCCAGTACTTC CASSLFPGETQYF NA NA TRBJ2-5 13 TRBV11-2
TGCAGTGCTAGAGATATGGGTCCGAGTAGCAATCAGCCCCAGCATTTT CSARDMGPSSNQPQHF NA many TRBJ1-5 16 TRBV20-1
TGTGCCAGCACCCGAGACCGATCGAACACCGGGGAGCTGTTTTTT CASTRDRSNTGELFF NA many TRBJ2-2 15 TRBV7-2
TGCGCCAGCAGCTTGGCCGCCGGGCCCGGGGAGCTGTTTTTT CASSLAAGPGELFF NA many TRBJ2-2 14 TRBV5-1
TGTGCCAGCACTTCTATGGGACAGGGGGCGCCGGATCGGGTATACGGGGAGCTGTTTTTT CASTSMGQGAPDRVYGELFF TRBD1 many TRBJ2-2 20 TRBV27
TGTGCCAGCAGTCCGACAGGGTGGGGTCAGCCCCAGCATTTT CASSPTGWGQPQHF TRBD1 many TRBJ1-5 14 TRBV27